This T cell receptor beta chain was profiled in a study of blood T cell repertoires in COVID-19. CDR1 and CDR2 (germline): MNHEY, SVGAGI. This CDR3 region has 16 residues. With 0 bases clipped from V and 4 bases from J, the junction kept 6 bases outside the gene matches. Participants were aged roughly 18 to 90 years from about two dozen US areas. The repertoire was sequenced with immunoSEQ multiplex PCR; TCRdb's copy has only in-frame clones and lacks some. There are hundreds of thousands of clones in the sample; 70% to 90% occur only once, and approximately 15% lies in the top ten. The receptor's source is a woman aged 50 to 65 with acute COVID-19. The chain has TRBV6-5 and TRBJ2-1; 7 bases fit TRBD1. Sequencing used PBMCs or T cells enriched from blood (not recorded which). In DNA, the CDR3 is TGTGCCAGCAGTTACTCGGTGGGACAGCGATACAATGAGCAGTTCTTC. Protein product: CASSYSVGQRYNEQFF.